The sequence of this T cell receptor (beta chain) was determined in a study of shared clonotypes between healthy human individuals (dated by TCRdb to 2018 to 2020). Turning to the overall study: The cohort included three men and a couple of women between 18 and 49 years of age. Per donor, three plates each were used for CD4 naive and CD4 memory, two for CD8 naive, and one for CD8 memory. To estimate repertoire size and how much clonotype sharing occurs between individuals, the study deeply sequenced the blood TCR repertoires of roughly 5 healthy adults. To increase sequencing depth and limit assay-specific biases, TCR repertoire library preparation and sequencing were carried out by different laboratories using diverse techniques. Per donor, leukapheresis produced somewhere between about 0.85 and 9.5 billion PBMCs. Points the paper makes about the study in general: Compared with non-shared clonotypes, clonotypes shared by all four sorted-subset donors had higher generation probabilities. The small number of donors limited the genetic and exposure-history diversity represented. Naive subsets generally had larger estimated clonotype richness than memory subsets. Approximately 4.8% of naive CD4, roughly 3.6% of naive CD8, about 2.5% of memory CD4, and about 0.4% of memory CD8 clonotypes were shared across a few donors. Based on pairwise subsampling, the degree of clonotype sharing among donors was expected to be affected by sequencing depth. Rarefaction of sorted-subset datasets indicated incomplete sequencing despite the large sequencing depth. Sampling was limited to blood, and TCR repertoires in tissue likely differ from TCR repertoires in blood.

Using the deep immunoSEQ assay, TCR CDR3 regions were amplified from genomic DNA by multiplex PCR. Genomic DNA extracted from each cell subset was distributed evenly over all wells of several immunoSEQ 96-well plates, and each plate served as one replicate. For sorted subsets, about 200 ng genomic DNA, equal to 25,000 to 35,000 T cell genomes, was loaded into each replicate PCR. Purified libraries were quantified with a Qubit 3.0 fluorometer, sized on a Bioanalyzer 2100, and re-quantified with the KAPA Library Quantification kit. Every immunoSEQ 96-well plate was sequenced on a dedicated single-read 150-cycle Illumina NextSeq 550 flow cell. The original pipeline was this. Because only junctional sequences without quality scores were contained in the immunoSEQ output, filtering matching that applied to full-length reads could not be performed. Sequences were annotated with PyIR, a Python wrapper for IgBLAST v1.9, and V/J genes and CDR3 were assigned using IMGT germline references. Reads were removed for weak V/J assignments (E-value above 1e-6), missing CDR3, stop codons, out-of-frame junctions, or ambiguous translated residues. V3J clonotypes were defined as sequences sharing an identical inferred V gene, J gene, and CDR3 amino acid sequence. Percentage overlap between repertoires was computed as shared unique clonotypes divided by the size of the smaller repertoire. Repertoire richness was assessed with RTK rarefaction, the Chao1 estimator, and Recon v2.1 estimates of unobserved clonotypes. Generation probabilities for all TCRbeta clonotypes obtained by the gDNA method from a handful of donors were computed using OLGA. TCRdb took this table from immuneACCESS and kept in-frame rearrangements with V and J called. Such tables lack part of the clones; where checked against another copy, unresolved V genes explain under half of the gap, and the rest is unexplained. The V and J calls and clone size come from that table; D and trimming were worked out from the DNA. The sample data list 950,000 to 1,300,000 clones, and under 80% of these were observed just once. The ten largest clones take up roughly 1.5% of the sample.

The donors were healthy, HIV-negative adults who had no recently reported acute infections or vaccinations. All donors were Caucasian adults living in Nashville, Tennessee, USA. CD4+ T cells were enriched by magnetic negative selection, after which naive cells were positively selected on CD45RA and the negative fraction was taken as the memory subset. After blood collection by leukapheresis, PBMCs were isolated using Ficoll-Histopaque density gradient centrifugation and then cryopreserved in the vapor phase of liquid nitrogen. Analytical flow cytometry was used to check the purity and quantity of each magnetically sorted T cell population. Genomic DNA was isolated from every sorted fraction and measured by UV absorbance on a Nanodrop 2000c. In the case of this clone: Its specific antigen is unknown. Base qualities are not recorded, but no much larger clone differs from it by a single base.

The TCR comes from a man aged 18-30 years in good health. The specimen was memory CD4+ T cells sorted from blood. The cell subset or site label, read with the paper, signifies: CD45RA-negative fraction.

The CDR3 protein sequence reads: CASSESLLHYNSPLHF. The nucleotides are TGTGCCAGCAGTGAATCCCTTCTCCACTATAATTCACCCCTCCACTTT. Here the chain combines TRBV25-1 and TRBJ1-6; no confident D gene assignment can be made. Relative to germline, V is 1 base shorter and J is 3 bases shorter, with 10 bases between their ends. Its CDR3 holds 16 amino acids, cysteine through phenylalanine. Of the read, only the CDR3 DNA is kept; its 48 bases are in frame from base 1. The germline V gene gives CDR1 as MGHDK and CDR2 as SYGVNS.